This T cell receptor (beta chain) was sequenced during a study of control samples from healthy donors and cancer patients. The CDR3 sequence is 13 residues long. V was shortened by 6 bases and J by 4 bases, with 12 bases between the two germline ends. Method: immunoSEQ multiplex PCR; TCRdb's copy keeps in-frame clones and lacks some. The sample includes approximately 130,000 clones, roughly 89% of them seen just once. The clonotype was recovered from a man between 25 and 39 years old in good health. The V and J genes are TRBV12-3 or TRBV12-4 and TRBJ1-2; the D is unclear. Sequenced input: blood. The CDR3 DNA reads as TGTGCCAGCAGCTCAGATGACGGCTATGGCTACACCTTC. Protein: CASSSDDGYGYTF.